This TCR beta chain was captured in a study of cytomegalovirus exposure and HLA in healthy donors. Study-wide background: Among the roughly 370 genotyped donors, 70% to 85% were placed in the Caucasian-associated ancestry cluster.

In the PCR, 60 Vbeta and 13 Jbeta primers were used. Generated by immunoSEQ multiplex PCR, the TCRdb table keeps only in-frame clones and is missing some. The sample holds around 120,000 clones, about 80% seen once. Findings and limits, study-wide: Follow-up analysis seemed to connect common viral pathogens with several of the most significant clusters identified. One later analysis reportedly identified an Asian-associated ancestry cluster that showed fewer N-insertions than the roughly 670-donor mean. An analysis was carried out at a later point. It showed that HLA-associated TCR beta chains were more clonally expanded than equally common non-associated chains.

Regarding this clone: Its specificity is not known.

The sequence was obtained from a female donor in good health and CMV-seropositive. The sequenced sample consisted of PBMCs.

CDR3 loop: CASSFEGEKHEKLFF. The CDR3 DNA sequence: TGTGCCAGCAGCTTCGAGGGTGAGAAGCATGAAAAACTGTTTTTT. The chain combines TRBV7-2 with TRBJ1-4; D not resolved. Trimming took off 3 bases at V and 6 bases at J, with 14 bases between the two ends. The CDR3 extends over 15 amino acids. Germline-derived CDR1 and CDR2 are SGHTA and FQGNSA.